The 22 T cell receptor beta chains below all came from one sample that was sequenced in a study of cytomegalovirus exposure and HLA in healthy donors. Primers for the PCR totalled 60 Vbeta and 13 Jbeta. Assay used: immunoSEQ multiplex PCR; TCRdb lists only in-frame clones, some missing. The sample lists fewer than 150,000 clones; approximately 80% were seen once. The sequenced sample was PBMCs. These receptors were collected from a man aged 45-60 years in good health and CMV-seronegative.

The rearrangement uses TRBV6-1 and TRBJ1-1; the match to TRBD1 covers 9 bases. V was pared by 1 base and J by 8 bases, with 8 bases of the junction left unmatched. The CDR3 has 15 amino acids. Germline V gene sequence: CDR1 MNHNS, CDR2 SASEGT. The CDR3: CASSEGGTGRIEAFF. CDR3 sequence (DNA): TGTGCCAGCAGTGAAGGTGGGACAGGGAGGATAGAAGCTTTCTTT.

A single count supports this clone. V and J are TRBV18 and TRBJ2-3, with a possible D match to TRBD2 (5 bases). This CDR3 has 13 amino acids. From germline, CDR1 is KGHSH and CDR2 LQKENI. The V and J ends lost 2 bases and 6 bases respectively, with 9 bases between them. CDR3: CASSPGLRDTQYF. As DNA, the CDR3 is TGTGCCAGCTCACCAGGACTTCGTGATACGCAGTATTTT.

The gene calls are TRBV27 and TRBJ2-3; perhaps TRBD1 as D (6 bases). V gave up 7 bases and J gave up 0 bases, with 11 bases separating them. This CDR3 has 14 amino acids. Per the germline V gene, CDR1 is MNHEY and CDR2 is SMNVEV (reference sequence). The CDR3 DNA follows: TGTGCCAGCAAGATAGGGGGAAGCACAGATACGCAGTATTTT. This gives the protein CASKIGGSTDTQYF.

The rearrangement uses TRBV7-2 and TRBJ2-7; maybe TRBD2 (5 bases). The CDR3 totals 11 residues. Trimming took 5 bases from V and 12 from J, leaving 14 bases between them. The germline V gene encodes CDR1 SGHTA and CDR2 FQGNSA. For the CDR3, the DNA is TGTGCCAGCAGCCACCGGGAATTGTTGTACTTC. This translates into CASSHRELLYF.

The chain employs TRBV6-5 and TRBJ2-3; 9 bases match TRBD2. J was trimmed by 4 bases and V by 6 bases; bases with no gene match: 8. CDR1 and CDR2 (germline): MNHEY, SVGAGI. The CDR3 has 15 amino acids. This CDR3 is CASSQVSSGADTQYF. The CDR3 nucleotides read TGTGCCAGCAGCCAGGTTTCTAGCGGGGCAGATACGCAGTATTTT.

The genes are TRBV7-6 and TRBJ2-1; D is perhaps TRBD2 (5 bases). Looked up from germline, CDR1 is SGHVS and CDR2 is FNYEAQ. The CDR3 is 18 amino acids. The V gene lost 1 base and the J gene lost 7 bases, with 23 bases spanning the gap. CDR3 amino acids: CASSLVGLAEAVGNEQFF. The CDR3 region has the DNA TGTGCCAGCAGCTTAGTCGGTTTGGCGGAGGCAGTCGGGAATGAGCAGTTCTTC.

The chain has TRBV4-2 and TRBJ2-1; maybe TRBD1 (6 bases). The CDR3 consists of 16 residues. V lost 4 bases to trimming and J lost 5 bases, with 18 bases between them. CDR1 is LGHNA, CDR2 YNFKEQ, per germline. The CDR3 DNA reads TGTGCCAGCAGCCTCGGTCCTTGGGACAAGAACAATGAGCAGTTCTTC. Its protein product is CASSLGPWDKNNEQFF.

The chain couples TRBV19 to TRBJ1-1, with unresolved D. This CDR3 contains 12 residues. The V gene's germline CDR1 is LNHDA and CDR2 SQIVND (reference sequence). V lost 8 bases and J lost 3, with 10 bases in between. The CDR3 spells CASGSRDTEAFF. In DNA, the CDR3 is TGTGCCAGTGGTTCCCGGGACACTGAAGCTTTCTTT.

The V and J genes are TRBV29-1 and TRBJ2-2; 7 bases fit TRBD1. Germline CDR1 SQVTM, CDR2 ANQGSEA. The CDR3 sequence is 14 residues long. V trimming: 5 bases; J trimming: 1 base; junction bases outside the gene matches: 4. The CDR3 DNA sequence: TGCAGCGTTACGGGACAGTTGAACACCGGGGAGCTGTTTTTT. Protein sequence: CSVTGQLNTGELFF.

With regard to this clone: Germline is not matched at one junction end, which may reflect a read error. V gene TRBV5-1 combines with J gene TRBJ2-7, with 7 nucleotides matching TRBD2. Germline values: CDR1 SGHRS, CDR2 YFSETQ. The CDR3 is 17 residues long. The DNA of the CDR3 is TGCGCCAGCAGCTTGGAGGTTATCGCGGGGGTCTCCTACGAGCAGTGCTTC. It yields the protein CASSLEVIAGVSYEQCF.

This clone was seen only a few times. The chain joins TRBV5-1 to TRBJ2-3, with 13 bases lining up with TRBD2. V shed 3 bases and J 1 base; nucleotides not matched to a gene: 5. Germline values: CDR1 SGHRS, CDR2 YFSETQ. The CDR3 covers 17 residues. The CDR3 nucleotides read TGCGCCAGCAGCTCCCGACTAGCGGGAGGTCGCACAGATACGCAGTATTTT. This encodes CASSSRLAGGRTDTQYF. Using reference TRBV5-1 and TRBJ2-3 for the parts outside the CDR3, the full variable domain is KAGVTQTPRYLIKTRGQQVTLSCSPISGHRSVSWYQQTPGQGLQFLFEYFSETQRNKGNFPGRFSGRQFSNSRSEMNVSTLELGDSALYLCASSSRLAGGRTDTQYFGPGTRLTVL.

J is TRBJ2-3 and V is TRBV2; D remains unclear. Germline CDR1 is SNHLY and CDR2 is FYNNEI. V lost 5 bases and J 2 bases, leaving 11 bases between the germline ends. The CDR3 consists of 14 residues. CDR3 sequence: CASSQNLDTDTQYF. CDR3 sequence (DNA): TGTGCCAGCAGTCAAAACTTAGACACAGATACGCAGTATTTT.

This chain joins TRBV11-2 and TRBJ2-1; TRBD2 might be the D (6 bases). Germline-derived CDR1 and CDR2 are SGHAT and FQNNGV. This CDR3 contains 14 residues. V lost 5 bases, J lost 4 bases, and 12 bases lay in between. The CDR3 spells CASSLGRGYNEQFF. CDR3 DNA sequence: TGTGCCAGCAGCCTTGGGCGGGGATACAATGAGCAGTTCTTC.

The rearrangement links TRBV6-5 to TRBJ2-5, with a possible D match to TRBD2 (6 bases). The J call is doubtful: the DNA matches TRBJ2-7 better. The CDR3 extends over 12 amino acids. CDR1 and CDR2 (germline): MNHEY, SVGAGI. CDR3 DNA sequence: TGTGCCAGCAGGTCGGGACTCCACGAGCAGTACTTC. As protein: CASRSGLHEQYF.

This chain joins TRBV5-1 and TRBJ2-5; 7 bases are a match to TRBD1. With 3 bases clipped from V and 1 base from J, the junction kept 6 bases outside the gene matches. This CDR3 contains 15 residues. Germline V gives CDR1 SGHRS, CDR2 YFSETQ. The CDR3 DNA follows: TGCGCCAGCAGCTCTTACGGGGACAGCCAAGAGACCCAGTACTTC. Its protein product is CASSSYGDSQETQYF.

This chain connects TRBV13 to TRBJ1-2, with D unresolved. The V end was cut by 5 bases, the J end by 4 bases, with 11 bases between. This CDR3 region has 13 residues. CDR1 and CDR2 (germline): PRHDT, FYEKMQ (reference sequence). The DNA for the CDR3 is TGTGCCAGCAGCCAGGACTCGCGCTATGGCTACACCTTC. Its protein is CASSQDSRYGYTF.

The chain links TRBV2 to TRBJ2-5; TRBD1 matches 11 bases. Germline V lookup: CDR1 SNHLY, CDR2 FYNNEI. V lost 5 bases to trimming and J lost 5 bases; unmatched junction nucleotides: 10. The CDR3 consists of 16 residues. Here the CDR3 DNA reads TGTGCCAGCAGTATCGGACAGGGGGCGAGGGGGGAGACCCAGTACTTC. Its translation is CASSIGQGARGETQYF.

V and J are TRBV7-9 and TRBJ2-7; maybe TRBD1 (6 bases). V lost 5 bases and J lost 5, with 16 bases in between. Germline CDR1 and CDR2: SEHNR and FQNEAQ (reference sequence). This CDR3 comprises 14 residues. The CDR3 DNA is TGTGCCAGCAGCCACAGGGTAGATCCGGACGAGCAGTACTTC. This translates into CASSHRVDPDEQYF.

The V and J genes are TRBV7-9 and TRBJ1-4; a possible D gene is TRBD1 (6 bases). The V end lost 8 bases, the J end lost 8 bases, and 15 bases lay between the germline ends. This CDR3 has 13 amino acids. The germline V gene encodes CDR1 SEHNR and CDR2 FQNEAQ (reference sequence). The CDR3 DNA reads TGTGCCAGCCTCGGGACAACCGGAGAAAAACTGTTTTTT. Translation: CASLGTTGEKLFF.

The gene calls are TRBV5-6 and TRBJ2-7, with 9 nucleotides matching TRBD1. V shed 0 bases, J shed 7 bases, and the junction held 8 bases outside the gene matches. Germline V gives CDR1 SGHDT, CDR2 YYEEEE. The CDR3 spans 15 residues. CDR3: CASSLDQTGGAEQYF. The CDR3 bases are TGTGCCAGCAGCTTGGACCAAACAGGGGGCGCGGAGCAGTACTTC.

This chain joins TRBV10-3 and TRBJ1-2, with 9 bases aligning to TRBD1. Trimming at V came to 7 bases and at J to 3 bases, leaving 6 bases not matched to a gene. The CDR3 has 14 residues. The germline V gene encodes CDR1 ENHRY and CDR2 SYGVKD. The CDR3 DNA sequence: TGTGCCATCAAGGCGGGACAGGGCGACTATGGCTACACCTTC. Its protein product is CAIKAGQGDYGYTF.

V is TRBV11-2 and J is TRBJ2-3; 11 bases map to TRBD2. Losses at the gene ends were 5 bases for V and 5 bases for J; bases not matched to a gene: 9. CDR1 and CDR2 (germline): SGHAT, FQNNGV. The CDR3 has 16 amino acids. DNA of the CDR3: TGTGCCAGCAGCCCTTTAGCGGGAGGGCCCGGAGATACGCAGTATTTT. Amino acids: CASSPLAGGPGDTQYF.